Following are 30 T cell receptor beta chains from one sample sequenced in a study of cytomegalovirus exposure and HLA in healthy donors. Researchers ran the PCR with 60 Vbeta and 13 Jbeta primers. TCRdb keeps only in-frame clones here, not all; method: immunoSEQ multiplex PCR. The data contain 150,000 to 250,000 clones, 70% to 85% of them singletons. The sequencing sample was made of PBMCs. These receptors were obtained from a woman aged 25 to 39 in good health and CMV-seropositive.

The V gene is TRBV5-8, the J gene TRBJ1-2; 7 bases match TRBD1. Germline CDR1 and CDR2: SGHTS and YDEGEE. With V trimmed by 4 bases and J by 8 bases, 5 bases remained unmatched. The CDR3 extends over 12 amino acids. Here the CDR3 reads CASSLRQGGYTF. The CDR3 DNA reads as TGTGCCAGCAGCCTCAGACAGGGAGGCTACACCTTC.

This clone was seen only once. The genes are TRBV29-1 and TRBJ2-5; D may be TRBD1 (7 bases). The CDR3 runs to 14 residues. The V gene's germline CDR1 is SQVTM and CDR2 ANQGSEA. V was trimmed by 3 bases and J by 2 bases, leaving 13 bases between them. The CDR3 loop reads CSVDPGDSQETQYF. Here the CDR3 DNA reads TGCAGCGTTGATCCGGGGGACAGTCAAGAGACCCAGTACTTC.

This clone has more than one count but fewer than ten. The rearrangement links TRBV4-1 to TRBJ2-2; D possibly corresponds to TRBD1 (6 bases). The CDR3 length is 15 residues. Germline V CDR1 and CDR2: MGHRA, YSYEKL. The V gene lost 4 bases and the J gene lost 6 bases, with 15 bases spanning the gap. The CDR3 DNA reads as TGCGCCAGCAGCCCCCGGCCGAGGGGGTCCGGGGAGCTGTTTTTT. Amino acid sequence: CASSPRPRGSGELFF.

This chain connects TRBV7-9 to TRBJ2-7; possibly TRBD2 for D (6 bases). V lost 5 bases and J lost 2, with 16 bases in between. The germline V gene encodes CDR1 SEHNR and CDR2 FQNEAQ (reference sequence). The CDR3 length is 15 residues. The CDR3 coding sequence is TGTGCCAGCAGCCCCCCCGGGACTCAACCCTACGAGCAGTACTTC. Protein: CASSPPGTQPYEQYF.

The rearrangement links TRBV27 to TRBJ2-5; D possibly corresponds to TRBD1 (7 bases). This CDR3 comprises 15 residues. CDR1 and CDR2 (germline): MNHEY, SMNVEV (reference sequence). V gave up 0 bases and J gave up 3 bases, with 11 bases separating them. The CDR3 DNA sequence: TGTGCCAGCAGTTTATCGGGCAGGGGGGAAGAGACCCAGTACTTC. Amino acids: CASSLSGRGEETQYF.

This rearrangement joins TRBV4-1 to TRBJ2-1; 8 nucleotides agree with TRBD2. The CDR3 runs to 16 residues. Per germline, CDR1 MGHRA and CDR2 YSYEKL. V shed 0 bases, J shed 4 bases, and the junction held 5 bases outside the gene matches. CDR3 amino acids: CASSQDPAGEYNEQFF. As DNA, the CDR3 is TGCGCCAGCAGCCAAGACCCAGCGGGGGAATACAATGAGCAGTTCTTC.

The chain combines TRBV7-6 with TRBJ2-1; perhaps TRBD2 as D (5 bases). Germline CDR1 is SGHVS and CDR2 is FNYEAQ. The V end was cut by 5 bases, the J end by 0 bases, with 17 bases between. This CDR3 is built from 17 residues. CDR3 bases: TGTGCCAGCAGCACCCCAAGAGAGGGAAGCTCCTACAATGAGCAGTTCTTC. It is translated as CASSTPREGSSYNEQFF.

The V call is TRBV6-5, the J call TRBJ1-2, with D unresolved. V was pared by 2 bases and J by 6 bases, with 10 bases between. Germline CDR1 reads MNHEY; CDR2 reads SVGAGI. The CDR3 sequence is 13 residues long. The CDR3 spells CASSYLRGDGYTF. The DNA for the CDR3 is TGTGCCAGCAGTTACCTTCGGGGAGATGGCTACACCTTC.

V is TRBV7-9 and J is TRBJ2-1; D possibly corresponds to TRBD2 (5 bases). This CDR3 has 14 amino acids. The V end was cut by 5 bases, the J end by 0 bases, with 8 bases between. Germline V gives CDR1 SEHNR, CDR2 FQNEAQ (reference sequence). This CDR3 is CASSRGFSYNEQFF. CDR3 nucleotide sequence: TGTGCCAGCAGCCGCGGGTTCTCCTACAATGAGCAGTTCTTC. Full variable domain (rest looked up from reference TRBV7-9 and TRBJ2-1): DTGVSQNPRHKITKRGQNVTFRCDPISEHNRLYWYRQTLGQGPEFLTYFQNEAQLEKSRLLSDRFSAERPKGSFSTLEIQRTEQGDSAMYLCASSRGFSYNEQFFGPGTRLTVL.

The genes are TRBV12-5 and TRBJ2-1, with TRBD2 matching over 10 bases. V gave up 7 bases and J gave up 7 bases; unmatched junction bases: 7. The length of the CDR3 is 14 residues. Germline V gene lookup returns CDR1 LGHNT and CDR2 FRNRAP. CDR3 coding DNA: TGTGCTAGTGCCACCGGACTAGCGGTTAATGAGCAGTTCTTC. Translation: CASATGLAVNEQFF. Full variable domain (rest looked up from reference TRBV12-5 and TRBJ2-1): DARVTQTPRHKVTEMGQEVTMRCQPILGHNTVFWYRQTMMQGLELLAYFRNRAPLDDSGMPKDRFSAEMPDATLATLKIQPSEPRDSAVYFCASATGLAVNEQFFGPGTRLTVL.

This clone appeared a single time. This chain connects TRBV20-1 to TRBJ1-1; D not resolved. Germline V lookup: CDR1 DFQATT, CDR2 SNEGSKA (reference sequence). This CDR3 spans 11 amino acids. V lost 0 bases and J 13 bases, leaving 12 bases between the germline ends. Here the CDR3 DNA reads TGCAGTGCTAGAGATCAGGTGATAGGTTTCTTT. It codes for CSARDQVIGFF.

The rearrangement joins TRBV29-1 to TRBJ2-7, with 10 nucleotides matching TRBD1. Looked up from germline, CDR1 is SQVTM and CDR2 is ANQGSEA. J was trimmed by 5 bases and V by 4 bases; bases with no gene match: 2. The CDR3 has 12 residues. The CDR3, as DNA: TGCAGCGTTGGGGGGACAGGGGACGAGCAGTACTTC. Translated, it gives CSVGGTGDEQYF.

J is TRBJ1-1 and V is TRBV29-1; TRBD1 is a possible D gene (5 bases). The CDR3 runs to 12 residues. V was cut by 4 bases and J by 6 bases, with 12 bases left in between. CDR1 and CDR2 from the germline V gene are SQVTM and ANQGSEA. This chain's CDR3 is CSVVVREAEAFF. In DNA, the CDR3 is TGCAGCGTTGTCGTCAGGGAGGCTGAAGCTTTCTTT.

The chain has TRBV29-1 and TRBJ2-5; D gene ambiguous. The CDR3 consists of 13 residues. V was cut by 4 bases and J by 5 bases, with 14 bases left in between. The germline gives CDR1 SQVTM, CDR2 ANQGSEA. Here the CDR3 DNA reads TGCAGCGTTGCCGTAACTAAACGCGAGACCCAGTACTTC. Its protein product is CSVAVTKRETQYF.

The J gene is TRBJ2-2, the V gene TRBV18; perhaps TRBD1 as D (6 bases). CDR1 KGHSH and CDR2 LQKENI come from the germline V gene. This CDR3 spans 14 amino acids. The V end lost 2 bases, the J end lost 6 bases, and 10 bases lay between the germline ends. This CDR3 is CASSPYQGPGELFF. The CDR3 DNA is TGTGCCAGCTCACCATACCAGGGGCCCGGGGAGCTGTTTTTT.

This chain uses TRBV7-6 with TRBJ2-7; TRBD1 matches 7 bases. Germline lookup yields CDR1 SGHVS and CDR2 FNYEAQ. This CDR3 has 15 residues. Unmatched junction bases numbered 10, after V lost 6 bases and J lost 2 bases. The CDR3 DNA reads TGTGCCAGCAGGACTTACAGGGGAATCGCCTACGAGCAGTACTTC. This sequence encodes CASRTYRGIAYEQYF.

This chain links TRBV5-1 with TRBJ2-5; 8 nucleotides line up with TRBD1. The CDR3 runs to 14 residues. The junction had 5 bases not matched to a gene; V was cut back by 2 bases and J by 5 bases. CDR1 is SGHRS, CDR2 YFSETQ, per germline. The CDR3 protein is CASSFGQGAETQYF. Written as DNA, the CDR3 is TGCGCCAGCAGCTTTGGCCAGGGGGCTGAGACCCAGTACTTC.

The chain combines TRBV25-1 with TRBJ2-2; perhaps TRBD1 as D (6 bases). Deletions cut 1 base from V and 6 bases from J, with 12 bases between. The CDR3 has 15 amino acids. Looked up from germline, CDR1 is MGHDK and CDR2 is SYGVNS. In DNA form, the CDR3 reads TGTGCCAGCAGTGAATCCTGGGGGCGCCCCGGGGAGCTGTTTTTT. Residues: CASSESWGRPGELFF.

CDR3 DNA: TGTGCCAGCTCACCGGCAGGGAGGTCCGAGCAGTACTTC. This translates into CASSPAGRSEQYF. The chain links TRBV18 to TRBJ2-7; TRBD2 might be the D (6 bases). Per germline, CDR1 KGHSH and CDR2 LQKENI. V lost 3 bases and J 6 bases, leaving 12 bases between the germline ends. The CDR3 runs to 13 residues.

The CDR3 DNA sequence: TGTGCCAGCAGCAATAACGGGACAGGCAGATTCCAAGAGACCCAGTACTTC. The encoded protein is CASSNNGTGRFQETQYF. V usage is TRBV21-1 and J usage is TRBJ2-5; the table's D call, TRBD1, has no DNA check behind it. TRBV21-1 corresponds to a pseudogene. This CDR3 contains 17 residues.

This chain joins TRBV21-1 and TRBJ1-1; the table names TRBD1, a call not compared with the DNA. TRBV21-1 constitutes a pseudogene. This CDR3 spans 14 amino acids. This CDR3 is CASRPRQKNTEAFF. CDR3 DNA: TGTGCCAGCAGGCCTCGACAGAAAAACACTGAAGCTTTCTTT.

This clone has only one observation. The J gene is TRBJ1-5, the V gene TRBV7-6, with a possible D match to TRBD1 (6 bases). This CDR3 region has 17 residues. Germline-derived CDR1 and CDR2 are SGHVS and FNYEAQ. V was pared by 2 bases and J by 3 bases, with 17 bases between. CDR3 amino acids: CASSLLASTGPNQPQHF. Here the CDR3 DNA reads TGTGCCAGCAGCTTACTGGCTTCGACAGGACCCAATCAGCCCCAGCATTTT. Full variable domain (remainder filled in from reference TRBV7-6 and TRBJ1-5): GAGVSQSPRYKVTKRGQDVALRCDPISGHVSLYWYRQALGQGPEFLTYFNYEAQQDKSGLPNDRFSAERPEGSISTLTIQRTEQRDSAMYRCASSLLASTGPNQPQHFGDGTRLSIL.

V is TRBV7-9 and J is TRBJ2-1; a weak D match, TRBD2 (5 bases). V lost 2 bases and J lost 8, with 16 bases in between. CDR3 length: 15 residues. Germline-derived CDR1 and CDR2 are SEHNR and FQNEAQ (reference sequence). CDR3: CASSLRRAAGDEQFF. Here the CDR3 DNA reads TGTGCCAGCAGCTTAAGGCGGGCGGCGGGCGATGAGCAGTTCTTC.

This clone was found once. The chain is built from TRBV7-9 and TRBJ2-1; no clear D. Looked up from germline, CDR1 is SEHNR and CDR2 is FQNEAQ (reference sequence). This CDR3 region has 12 residues. The ends were cut back, 2 bases at V and 8 bases at J, with 7 bases in the middle. CDR3 region: CASSLIRDEQFF. The CDR3 DNA is TGTGCCAGCAGCTTAATTCGAGATGAGCAGTTCTTC.

The V gene is TRBV2, the J gene TRBJ2-7, with a weak D call TRBD2 (5 bases). Germline CDR1 reads SNHLY; CDR2 reads FYNNEI. The CDR3 loop spans 14 amino acids. V dropped 4 bases and J dropped 0 bases, with 10 bases sitting between them. The CDR3, as DNA: TGTGCCAGCAGTGTCGGGATGGACTCCTACGAGCAGTACTTC. This translates into CASSVGMDSYEQYF.

Only a few counts were recorded for this clone. The chain joins TRBV6-5 to TRBJ2-4; 7 bases map to TRBD2. The V segment lost 0 bases and the J segment 1 base; nucleotides outside the gene matches: 3. CDR3 length equals 16 residues. From germline, CDR1 is MNHEY and CDR2 SVGAGI. In DNA form, the CDR3 reads TGTGCCAGCAGTTACTCGGCGGGAGCCGCCAAAAACATTCAGTACTTC. Its translation: CASSYSAGAAKNIQYF.

The chain links TRBV27 to TRBJ2-4; 12 bases are shared with TRBD2. Germline loops: CDR1 MNHEY, CDR2 SMNVEV (reference sequence). V lost 5 bases, J lost 7 bases, and 6 bases stayed unmatched. CDR3 size: 15 residues. The CDR3 sequence: CASSLAGGTQNIQYF. DNA of the CDR3: TGTGCCAGCAGTCTAGCGGGGGGGACTCAGAACATTCAGTACTTC.

The chain links TRBV6-5 to TRBJ1-2; D gene uncertain. This CDR3 region has 14 residues. V lost 5 bases, J lost 4 bases, and 14 bases lay in between. CDR1 is MNHEY and CDR2 is SVGAGI in the germline V gene. DNA of the CDR3: TGTGCCAGCAGTGCCCGGGAGGCAAGCTATGGCTACACCTTC. Translation: CASSAREASYGYTF.

DNA of the CDR3: TGTGCCAGCCTGGGAGGGGATGGAGCCAAAAACATTCAGTACTTC. Translated, it gives CASLGGDGAKNIQYF. The genes are TRBV6-1 and TRBJ2-4; 7 nucleotides line up with TRBD2. The CDR3 loop spans 15 amino acids. Per germline, CDR1 MNHNS and CDR2 SASEGT. The ends lost 8 bases at V and 0 bases at J; junction bases unmatched: 7.

This clone has only one observation. The chain is built from TRBV7-6 and TRBJ2-1; the match to TRBD2 covers 15 bases. Germline V CDR1 and CDR2: SGHVS, FNYEAQ. The CDR3 is 16 amino acids. Losses at the gene ends were 5 bases for V and 6 bases for J; bases not matched to a gene: 5. The CDR3 DNA reads as TGTGCCAGCAGCCCCCGGACTAGCGGGGGGGGCAATGAGCAGTTCTTC. This encodes CASSPRTSGGGNEQFF.